Sequencing of this T cell receptor (beta chain) was carried out in a study of radiotherapy plus CTLA-4 blockade in lung cancer. Study-level findings and limits: Reports state that early shifts in blood T cell clones, with interferon-beta, best predicted response. Clones derived from tumor TCRs expanded in blood after radiotherapy plus ipilimumab.

This clone has more than one count but fewer than ten. The antigen remains undetermined. Per the germline V gene, CDR1 is SGHAT and CDR2 is FQNNGV. V was pared by 5 bases and J by 1 base, with 8 bases between. The CDR3 has 13 residues. Sequencing used immunoSEQ multiplex PCR; TCRdb keeps in-frame clones, though not all of them. The table includes fewer than 140,000 clones, around 85% detected once. Sequencing used peripheral blood, obtained from a patient treated with radiotherapy plus ipilimumab. This sequence originates from a human donor with non-small cell lung cancer that progressed on radiotherapy plus ipilimumab. Some clones in this sample may be carry-over from other donors' samples. The chain combines TRBV11-2 with TRBJ1-2; D not certain. CDR3 in amino acids: CASSPTDNYGYTF. CDR3 in DNA: TGTGCCAGCAGCCCCACAGATAACTATGGCTACACCTTC.